These 13 T cell receptor beta chains were all obtained from the same sample, sequenced in a study of blood T cell repertoires in COVID-19. Some clones are missing from TCRdb's copy, which holds only in-frame ones; the method was immunoSEQ multiplex PCR. The sample consists of some 130,000 clones, 80% to 90% of them appearing once. Sample: PBMCs or T cells enriched from blood (not recorded which). The receptors here all came from a woman aged 45-65 years who had recovered from COVID-19.

This chain uses TRBV7-9 with TRBJ2-5; TRBD2 matches at 13 bases. Germline-derived CDR1 and CDR2 are SEHNR and FQNEAQ (reference sequence). CDR3 length: 15 residues. V trimming: 6 bases; J trimming: 3 bases; junction bases outside the gene matches: 4. The CDR3 DNA sequence: TGTGCCAGCAGTCCGACTAGCGGGGGGAAAGAGACCCAGTACTTC. As protein: CASSPTSGGKETQYF.

CDR3 region: CASSLWGEDTGELFF. CDR3 nucleotide sequence: TGCGCCAGCAGCTTGTGGGGGGAGGACACCGGGGAGCTGTTTTTT. The J gene is TRBJ2-2, the V gene TRBV5-1, with a weak D call TRBD2 (6 bases). The CDR3 has 15 amino acids. Germline lookup yields CDR1 SGHRS and CDR2 YFSETQ. The V end lost 1 base, the J end lost 3 bases, and 10 bases lay between the germline ends.

J is TRBJ1-1 and V is TRBV27; 7 bases align to TRBD1. CDR1 MNHEY and CDR2 SMNVEV come from the germline V gene (reference sequence). With V trimmed by 3 bases and J by 4 bases, 8 bases remained unmatched. The CDR3 is 15 residues long. This chain's CDR3 is CASSFQGQVGTEAFF. In DNA, the CDR3 is TGTGCCAGCAGTTTCCAAGGACAGGTCGGCACTGAAGCTTTCTTT.

The count of this clone is one. The V and J genes are TRBV7-9 and TRBJ1-4; 8 bases line up with TRBD1. V lost 0 bases to trimming and J lost 7 bases; unmatched junction nucleotides: 7. The germline V gene encodes CDR1 SEHNR and CDR2 FQNEAQ (reference sequence). The CDR3 has 16 amino acids. DNA of the CDR3: TGTGCCAGCAGCTTAGCGAAACCACAGGGGGGTGAAAAACTGTTTTTT. Its translation is CASSLAKPQGGEKLFF. The full variable domain, completed using reference TRBV7-9 and TRBJ1-4, is DTGVSQNPRHKITKRGQNVTFRCDPISEHNRLYWYRQTLGQGPEFLTYFQNEAQLEKSRLLSDRFSAERPKGSFSTLEIQRTEQGDSAMYLCASSLAKPQGGEKLFFGSGTQLSVL.

The chain uses TRBV27 and TRBJ2-3; TRBD2 agrees at 10 bases. CDR3 length equals 14 residues. Unmatched junction bases numbered 5, after V lost 8 bases and J lost 3 bases. Germline CDR1 and CDR2: MNHEY and SMNVEV (reference sequence). The CDR3 region has the DNA TGTGCCAGCGGAGAGCGGGGGGGAACAGATACGCAGTATTTT. Its translation is CASGERGGTDTQYF.

V and J are TRBV9 and TRBJ2-7, with no clear D. The germline V gene has CDR1 SGDLS and CDR2 YYNGEE. The CDR3 has 16 amino acids. The V end was cut by 4 bases, the J end by 3 bases, with 20 bases between. Here the CDR3 reads CASSPRGLQLNYEQYF. The CDR3 DNA sequence: TGTGCCAGCAGCCCCCGTGGGCTCCAGTTAAACTACGAGCAGTACTTC.

The chain has TRBV18 and TRBJ1-4; weak D call: TRBD1 (6 bases). The CDR3 runs to 15 residues. Trimming took 3 bases from V and 5 from J, leaving 13 bases between them. Germline V gives CDR1 KGHSH, CDR2 LQKENI. The CDR3 protein is CASSPSTGTNEKLFF. The CDR3 DNA reads as TGTGCCAGCTCACCCTCGACAGGAACAAATGAAAAACTGTTTTTT.

This chain connects TRBV6-5 to TRBJ1-5; possible D gene TRBD1, 5 bases. V lost 6 bases and J 5 bases, leaving 17 bases between the germline ends. Germline V CDR1 and CDR2: MNHEY, SVGAGI. The CDR3 runs to 15 residues. This CDR3 reads CASRPPGGGDQPQHF. The CDR3 DNA is TGTGCCAGCAGACCACCGGGCGGGGGAGATCAGCCCCAGCATTTT.

The chain employs TRBV9 and TRBJ2-5; 8 nucleotides line up with TRBD2. There are 15 residues in the CDR3. Trimming at V came to 0 bases and at J to 5 bases, leaving 6 bases not matched to a gene. CDR1 and CDR2 from the germline V gene are SGDLS and YYNGEE. The CDR3, as DNA: TGTGCCAGCAGCGTAGCATCGGGGGGGCCGGAGACCCAGTACTTC. Translation: CASSVASGGPETQYF.

This clone was observed a handful of times. V gene TRBV2 combines with J gene TRBJ2-5; 8 bases align to TRBD1. The germline gives CDR1 SNHLY, CDR2 FYNNEI. V dropped 4 bases and J dropped 7; count of bases not matched to a gene: 8. CDR3 length: 14 residues. The CDR3 is CASSGQGRVRTQYF. Here the CDR3 DNA reads TGTGCCAGCAGTGGACAGGGGCGAGTCAGGACCCAGTACTTC.

J is TRBJ1-5 and V is TRBV19; D perhaps matches TRBD1 (6 bases). CDR1 and CDR2 from the germline V gene are LNHDA and SQIVND (reference sequence). This CDR3 has 14 amino acids. V lost 9 bases to trimming and J lost 0 bases, with 12 bases between them. The CDR3 DNA sequence: TGTGCCAGCCAATACAGGGCTAGCAATCAGCCCCAGCATTTT. It translates to CASQYRASNQPQHF.

V is TRBV7-9 and J is TRBJ2-5; the D gene is possibly TRBD1 (5 bases). The germline V gene encodes CDR1 SEHNR and CDR2 FQNEAQ (reference sequence). The CDR3 extends over 15 amino acids. Trimming took off 6 bases at V and 1 base at J, with 15 bases between the two ends. DNA of the CDR3: TGTGCCAGCAGTTCAGGGAATTCCCCCCAAGAGACCCAGTACTTC. It encodes CASSSGNSPQETQYF.

This clone has only one observation. The rearrangement links TRBV4-1 to TRBJ1-3; D gene ambiguous. With 1 base removed from V and 1 base from J, the gap between germline ends came to 8 bases. The V gene's germline CDR1 is MGHRA and CDR2 YSYEKL. CDR3 size: 15 residues. The CDR3 DNA follows: TGCGCCAGCAGCCAAGGCGAGAGGTCTGGAAACACCATATATTTT. This sequence encodes CASSQGERSGNTIYF.